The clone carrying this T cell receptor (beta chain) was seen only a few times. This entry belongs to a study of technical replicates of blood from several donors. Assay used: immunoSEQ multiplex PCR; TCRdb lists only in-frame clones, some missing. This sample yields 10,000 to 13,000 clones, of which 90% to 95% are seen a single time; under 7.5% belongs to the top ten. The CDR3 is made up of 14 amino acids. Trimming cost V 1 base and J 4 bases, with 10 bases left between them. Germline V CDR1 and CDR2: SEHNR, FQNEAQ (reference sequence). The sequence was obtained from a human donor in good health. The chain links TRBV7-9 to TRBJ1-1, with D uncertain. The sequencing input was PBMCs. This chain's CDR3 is CASSLVSFPTEAFF. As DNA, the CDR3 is TGTGCCAGCAGCTTAGTCAGTTTCCCCACTGAAGCTTTCTTT.